This entry describes one TCR beta chain. The target of this receptor is not known. Per-base quality was not reported, and no clone a single base away is much larger than it. This sample is part of a study of beta chain features in type 1 diabetes listed by TCRdb under 2018. General notes on the study: No differences in mean age, gender distribution, total cell number or subset yield were found between patients and healthy donors. The study compared the TCRB repertoires of sorted circulating CD4+ T cell subsets in recently diagnosed type 1 diabetes patients with those in matched healthy donors. A total of some 100,000,000 sorted cells were examined across all samples, and a strong correlation was observed between cell number per subset and RNA yield. Regulatory and stem cell-like memory subsets were isolated from only 8 patients and roughly 8 healthy donors, whereas naive and central memory subsets came from all 30 or so donors.

Taken from cysteine to phenylalanine, the CDR3 has 16 residues. Solely the CDR3 DNA is kept, with 48 bases framed from the first base. From the germline V gene, CDR1 is LGHNA and CDR2 is YSLEER. V has 0 bases trimmed and J has 4 bases trimmed; junction bases matching no gene number 3. A single peripheral blood draw of around 120 mL on average was collected from each donor into heparinised tubes. A BD FACSAria II was used to sort naive, central memory, regulatory and stem cell-like memory CD4+ T cells with a panel that included CD45RO, CCR7, CD25, CD127, CD95 and CD27. All sorted populations exceeded 95% purity. PBMCs were isolated immediately by Lymphoprep density gradient centrifugation and stained directly without culture. Samples were stained and sorted in pairs, with one healthy donor and one patient per experiment, so that batch effects were minimized. Broad study findings and their caveats: Because cDNA rather than genomic DNA was sequenced, highly expressing activated cells could have been over-represented, although no difference in activation and CD3 levels was found between groups. The naive, central memory and regulatory TCRB repertoires appeared to resemble one another more closely among patients than among healthy donors. Patients with type 1 diabetes made fewer insertions and deleted more nucleotides at VDJ recombination sites, implying thymic rearrangement abnormalities. HLA sub-analyses involved small numbers of individuals, so any influence of HLA type on TCRB rearrangement remained unresolved. PCR might favor shorter templates, but patient and control samples were amplified and corrected together, so any skew would affect both groups equally. In all four CD4+ subsets, TCRB CDR3 length was moderately but significantly shorter in type 1 diabetes patients.

The entire isolated RNA was reverse transcribed using the High Capacity cDNA Reverse Transcription Kit, and thus expressed TCRB transcripts were sequenced. Naive, central memory and regulatory T cell samples underwent deep immunoSEQ sequencing, averaging around 3.7 million total reads per sample. Sorted cells were lysed in RLT buffer and RNA was extracted with DNase-treated RNeasy Micro or Mini kits, depending on cell number. To prevent cross-contamination, each cell subset was processed individually, whereas patient and healthy donor samples were processed jointly. TCRB sequences were amplified from cDNA with the immunoSEQ multiplex PCR, producing 87-bp fragments spanning the CDR3 region. The amplicons were sequenced using the Illumina HiSeq platform. The original pipeline was this. PCR bias was computationally corrected using synthetic template baselines, reads within Hamming distance 2 were collapsed, and singletons that could not be merged were discarded. Reads were aligned against IMGT to assign V, D and J genes, CDR3 length and insertions or deletions at six rearrangement sites. Clonotype counts were normalized to sorted cell number within each subset before computing true diversity and Gini coefficients with the tcR R package. The overlap coefficient, calculated on TCRB nucleotide sequences, was used to quantify repertoire sharing. As a proxy for the pre-selection repertoire, out-of-frame TCRB sequences from naive cells were analyzed. TCRdb took this table from immuneACCESS and kept in-frame rearrangements with V and J called. Such tables lack part of the clones; where checked against another copy, unresolved V genes explain under half of the gap, and the rest is unexplained. For V, J and clone size, that table is used; D and trimming come from the DNA. The sample includes 200,000 to 250,000 clones, with over 65% observed a single time. 0.053% of the sample rests with the top ten.

The sequenced sample was naive CD4+ T cells from blood. The sample's cell subset or site, from its label and the paper: true naive CD4+ T cells. The rearranged chain carries TRBV4-3 and TRBJ2-1; 10 bases in the junction line up with TRBD2. The receptor was isolated from a man aged 25-45 years in good health. The DNA sequence is as follows: TGCGCCAGCAGCCAAGATACTAGCGGGGTGTACAATGAGCAGTTCTTC. This codes for CASSQDTSGVYNEQFF.